Sequencing of this T cell receptor beta chain was carried out in a study of memory CD4+ T cells and cytomegalovirus serostatus. The sort gate was single viable CD3+CD4+CD8-CD45RO+ cells for memory CD4+ T cells. Authors' processing steps: After removing out-of-frame reads, 2,204,828 distinct TCRbeta sequences remained. TCRdb keeps only in-frame clones here, not all; method: immunoSEQ multiplex PCR. That table furnishes V, J and clone size, whereas the DNA furnished D and trimming. In the table there are 40,000 to 45,000 clones, roughly 83% of which are singletons. The TCR comes from an adult in good health and CMV-seronegative. What was sequenced was memory CD4+ T cells from blood.

CDR3 DNA: TGTGCCAGCAGCTCAGGAGAGGGGCTGAGACATGAAAAACTGTTTTTT. Translation gives CASSSGEGLRHEKLFF. The J gene is TRBJ1-4, the V gene TRBV7-8, with D possibly being TRBD1 (5 bases). CDR1 and CDR2 from the germline V gene are SGHVS and FQNEAQ. The CDR3 is 16 residues long. V was pared by 4 bases and J by 6 bases, with 18 bases between.